Below are 32 T cell receptor beta chains sequenced from a single sample in a study of CD8 T cell repertoires and HIV-1 epitope variants. Their cognate antigens are unknown. Sequencing was performed with immunoSEQ multiplex PCR; in TCRdb, only in-frame clones are kept and a portion is missing. The table has about 5,000 clones, 55% to 70% seen once; the top ten hold approximately 48%. Sequencing was performed on cultured CD8+ T cells derived from PBMCs. The origin of the receptors is a male donor with HIV.

This clone has just a few counts. This rearrangement joins TRBV4-2 to TRBJ2-3; 10 bases are shared with TRBD1. Trimming at V came to 0 bases and at J to 3 bases, leaving 15 bases not matched to a gene. This CDR3 is built from 20 residues. In germline, CDR1 is LGHNA, CDR2 YNFKEQ. The CDR3 reads CASSQDPGTGVGDLTDTQYF. The CDR3, as DNA: TGTGCCAGCAGCCAAGATCCCGGGACAGGGGTAGGGGATTTAACAGATACGCAGTATTTT.

The V call is TRBV19, the J call TRBJ2-5; D possibly matches TRBD1 or TRBD2 (5 bases each). Trimming removed 3 bases at V and 4 bases at J, with 15 bases between. Germline V CDR1 and CDR2: LNHDA, SQIVND (reference sequence). This CDR3 contains 15 residues. DNA for the CDR3: TGTGCCAGTAGTATCGGGGCTACCGACGCAGAGACCCAGTACTTC. This encodes CASSIGATDAETQYF.

CDR3 DNA: TGCGCCAGCAGCCAAGATAACAGTTTCCTCCCTGAAGCTTTCTTT. Translation gives CASSQDNSFLPEAFF. This sequence joins TRBV4-1 and TRBJ1-1, with unresolved D. CDR1 and CDR2 (germline): MGHRA, YSYEKL. The V end was cut by 0 bases, the J end by 6 bases, with 14 bases between. This CDR3 spans 15 amino acids.

The chain recombines TRBV5-1 with TRBJ1-6; perhaps TRBD1 as D (6 bases). The germline CDR1 and CDR2 sequences are SGHRS and YFSETQ. This CDR3 region has 12 residues. Trimming removed 7 bases from V and 7 bases from J, with 9 bases in between. In DNA, the CDR3 is TGCGCCAGCCGGGACACCAATTCACCCCTCCACTTT. Its protein is CASRDTNSPLHF.

This clone was recorded a few times. The CDR3: CATSSGVNTGELFF. The CDR3 coding sequence is TGTGCCACCTCTAGCGGGGTGAACACCGGGGAGCTGTTTTTT. J is TRBJ2-2 and V is TRBV6-1; 9 bases align to TRBD2. The CDR3 runs 14 residues. Per germline, CDR1 MNHNS and CDR2 SASEGT. Trimming at V came to 10 bases and at J to 1 base, leaving 4 bases not matched to a gene.

The V call is TRBV7-9, the J call TRBJ2-1, with 11 bases lining up with TRBD1. There are 14 residues in the CDR3. Germline CDR1 SEHNR, CDR2 FQNEAQ (reference sequence). With V trimmed by 3 bases and J by 6 bases, 1 base remained unmatched. In DNA, the CDR3 is TGTGCCAGCAGCTTGGACAGGGGGCTCAATGAGCAGTTCTTC. It yields the protein CASSLDRGLNEQFF.

This clone was detected a few times. The rearrangement uses TRBV7-6 and TRBJ1-5; D is undetermined. The CDR3 has 14 amino acids. V lost 1 base and J lost 5, with 9 bases in between. Germline CDR1 and CDR2: SGHVS and FNYEAQ. CDR3 in DNA: TGTGCCAGCAGCTTAGACACGTACGATCAGCCCCAGCATTTT. It specifies CASSLDTYDQPQHF. Using reference TRBV7-6 and TRBJ1-5 for the parts outside the CDR3, the full variable domain is GAGVSQSPRYKVTKRGQDVALRCDPISGHVSLYWYRQALGQGPEFLTYFNYEAQQDKSGLPNDRFSAERPEGSISTLTIQRTEQRDSAMYRCASSLDTYDQPQHFGDGTRLSIL.

The chain uses TRBV28 and TRBJ2-7; D possibly matches TRBD1 or TRBD2 (5 bases each). The germline gives CDR1 MDHEN, CDR2 SYDVKM. This CDR3 spans 15 amino acids. Between the trimmed V and J ends, which lost 5 bases and 4 bases, there was a span of 18 bases. The CDR3 loop reads CASSNSGTDWYEQYF. In DNA, the CDR3 is TGTGCCAGCAGTAACTCAGGGACCGATTGGTACGAGCAGTACTTC.

This chain connects TRBV4-1 to TRBJ2-7, with 8 bases matching TRBD2. Germline V gene lookup returns CDR1 MGHRA and CDR2 YSYEKL. The length of the CDR3 is 17 residues. Trimming took 0 bases from V and 1 from J; bases not matched to a gene: 8. The CDR3 protein is CASSQDSAGARSYEQYF. The CDR3 nucleotides are TGCGCCAGCAGCCAAGATTCAGCGGGAGCAAGGTCCTACGAGCAGTACTTC.

This clone was observed a handful of times. The gene calls are TRBV19 and TRBJ1-1; D is possibly TRBD1 (6 bases). The CDR3 is 15 amino acids. In germline, CDR1 is LNHDA, CDR2 SQIVND (reference sequence). V was trimmed by 6 bases and J by 2 bases, leaving 16 bases between them. The CDR3 loop is CASSLPTGGNTEAFF. The DNA for the CDR3 is TGTGCCAGTAGCCTCCCGACAGGAGGTAACACTGAAGCTTTCTTT.

This clone was detected a few times. The V call is TRBV7-6, the J call TRBJ2-7; perhaps TRBD2 as D (6 bases). The V end was cut by 1 base, the J end by 2 bases, with 24 bases between. This CDR3 region has 19 residues. CDR1 is SGHVS and CDR2 is FNYEAQ in the germline V gene. CDR3 in DNA: TGTGCCAGCAGCTTAGGAGGGTTGGGGTCCAGCGGGCCGGCCTACGAGCAGTACTTC. Translated, it gives CASSLGGLGSSGPAYEQYF.

This chain connects TRBV5-4 to TRBJ2-7; perhaps TRBD2 as D (5 bases). The CDR3 runs to 12 residues. Trimming cost V 5 bases and J 3 bases, with 9 bases left between them. Germline CDR1 and CDR2: SGHNT and YYREEE (reference sequence). This chain's CDR3 is CASRAGNYEQYF. Here the CDR3 DNA reads TGTGCCAGCAGAGCCGGGAACTACGAGCAGTACTTC. Complete variable domain (other parts from reference TRBV5-4 and TRBJ2-7): ETGVTQSPTHLIKTRGQQVTLRCSSQSGHNTVSWYQQALGQGPQFIFQYYREEENGRGNFPPRFSGLQFPNYSSELNVNALELDDSALYLCASRAGNYEQYFGPGTRLTVT.

As DNA, the CDR3 is TGTGCCAGCAGCGCGGGACAGGGTGTTCTCACAGATACGCAGTATTTT. Protein product: CASSAGQGVLTDTQYF. The chain recombines TRBV5-6 with TRBJ2-3; 9 bases map to TRBD1. Germline CDR1 and CDR2: SGHDT and YYEEEE. The CDR3 runs 16 residues. Trimming at V came to 4 bases and at J to 2 bases, leaving 8 bases not matched to a gene.

This clone was recorded once. Here the CDR3 reads CASSLWTGARTDTQYF. The DNA of the CDR3 is TGTGCCAGCAGCCTTTGGACAGGGGCCCGGACAGATACGCAGTATTTT. The V gene is TRBV7-8, the J gene TRBJ2-3, with 9 bases lining up with TRBD1. Germline V gene data show CDR1 as SGHVS and CDR2 as FQNEAQ. J gave up 3 bases and V 5 bases, and 9 bases lay outside the gene matches. The CDR3 spans 16 residues.

The V call is TRBV5-8, the J call TRBJ2-7; D is uncertain. V lost 4 bases, J lost 0 bases, and 11 bases lay in between. From germline, CDR1 is SGHTS and CDR2 YDEGEE. The CDR3 has 14 residues. CDR3 bases: TGTGCCAGCAGCCCTACTACGAGCTCCTACGAGCAGTACTTC. Translation: CASSPTTSSYEQYF.

The rearrangement joins TRBV6-5 to TRBJ2-7; D may be TRBD2 (5 bases). The CDR3 runs to 13 residues. Trimming removed 6 bases from V and 7 bases from J, with 16 bases in between. Per germline, CDR1 MNHEY and CDR2 SVGAGI. CDR3 amino acids: CASRLGPPGEQYF. The CDR3 DNA reads TGTGCCAGCAGGCTTGGACCCCCGGGGGAGCAGTACTTC.

V and J are TRBV7-9 and TRBJ1-1; D unclear. Germline V lookup: CDR1 SEHNR, CDR2 FQNEAQ (reference sequence). There are 16 residues in the CDR3. The V end was cut by 2 bases, the J end by 0 bases, with 13 bases between. The CDR3, as DNA: TGTGCCAGCAGCTTAACCCCTCAAGGCATGAACACTGAAGCTTTCTTT. Residues: CASSLTPQGMNTEAFF.

This clone was seen once. The chain links TRBV19 to TRBJ1-1; D is unclear. There are 13 residues in the CDR3. Trimming removed 1 base from V and 5 bases from J, with 8 bases in between. CDR1 and CDR2 from the germline V gene are LNHDA and SQIVND (reference sequence). The CDR3 region is CASSIVGLTEAFF. The CDR3 nucleotides read TGTGCCAGTAGTATAGTTGGGCTGACTGAAGCTTTCTTT.

The V gene is TRBV10-3, the J gene TRBJ2-1; tentatively, D is TRBD2 (6 bases). The V and J ends lost 9 bases and 7 bases respectively, with 25 bases between them. The length of the CDR3 is 16 residues. The germline V gene encodes CDR1 ENHRY and CDR2 SYGVKD. The CDR3 loop reads CAIRGEGGASVNEQFF. The CDR3 coding sequence is TGTGCCATACGGGGAGAAGGCGGGGCGTCCGTAAATGAGCAGTTCTTC.

This clone showed up just a few times. The V call is TRBV12-5, the J call TRBJ2-2; weak D call: TRBD1 (6 bases). V lost 5 bases to trimming and J lost 2 bases, with 12 bases between them. CDR1 and CDR2 (germline): LGHNT, FRNRAP. This CDR3 has 15 residues. The chain's CDR3 is CASGTGTQNTGELFF. The CDR3 bases are TGTGCTAGTGGTACCGGGACACAAAACACCGGGGAGCTGTTTTTT. The variable domain in full, with the rest retrieved from reference TRBV12-5 and TRBJ2-2, is DARVTQTPRHKVTEMGQEVTMRCQPILGHNTVFWYRQTMMQGLELLAYFRNRAPLDDSGMPKDRFSAEMPDATLATLKIQPSEPRDSAVYFCASGTGTQNTGELFFGEGSRLTVL.

CDR3 sequence: CAWSAGSGAGNIQYF. The CDR3 nucleotides are TGTGCCTGGAGTGCCGGGTCCGGGGCGGGAAACATTCAGTACTTC. The chain has TRBV30 and TRBJ2-4, with D tentatively TRBD1 or TRBD2 (5 bases each). Germline values: CDR1 GTSNPN, CDR2 SVGIG (reference sequence). This CDR3 comprises 15 residues. Trimming left V 1 base short and J 6 bases short, with 16 bases between.

This clone was seen a few times. This chain connects TRBV11-2 to TRBJ2-1; D not resolved. Between the trimmed V and J ends, which lost 1 base and 1 base, there was a span of 5 bases. The germline CDR1 and CDR2 sequences are SGHAT and FQNNGV. This CDR3 contains 14 residues. This chain's CDR3 is CASSLAPSYNEQFF. The CDR3, as DNA: TGTGCCAGCAGCTTAGCGCCGTCCTACAATGAGCAGTTCTTC.

This sequence joins TRBV5-1 and TRBJ1-1; D gene unclear. CDR1 and CDR2 from the germline V gene are SGHRS and YFSETQ. V was cut by 0 bases and J by 1 base, with 13 bases left in between. The CDR3 contains 16 residues. CDR3: CASSLAFSGSNTEAFF. The CDR3 DNA reads as TGCGCCAGCAGCTTGGCCTTCTCTGGGTCGAACACTGAAGCTTTCTTT.

This clone was picked up a small number of times. The chain is built from TRBV11-2 and TRBJ2-7; D is ambiguous. The CDR3 runs to 13 residues. Germline assignment: CDR1 SGHAT and CDR2 FQNNGV. The V and J ends lost 1 base and 5 bases respectively, with 9 bases between them. Written as DNA, the CDR3 is TGTGCCAGCAGCTTAGTATCTCTGAACGAGCAGTACTTC. Protein product: CASSLVSLNEQYF.

The chain has TRBV4-1 and TRBJ1-5; D perhaps matches TRBD1 (6 bases). The CDR3 consists of 18 residues. Germline CDR1 reads MGHRA; CDR2 reads YSYEKL. Between the trimmed V and J ends, which lost 4 bases and 0 bases, there was a span of 19 bases. CDR3 nucleotides: TGCGCCAGCAGCCCCCGGGACACGCTAGGGATTAGCAATCAGCCCCAGCATTTT. Amino acids: CASSPRDTLGISNQPQHF.

Note on this clone: One end of the junction does not line up with germline, which may come from a read error. The V call is TRBV11-2, the J call TRBJ2-7; 9 positions agree with TRBD2. The CDR3 loop spans 15 amino acids. Per the germline V gene, CDR1 is SGHAT and CDR2 is FQNNGV. CDR3 region: CASSLGLAVPYEQCF. CDR3 coding DNA: TGTGCCAGCAGCTTAGGACTAGCGGTTCCCTACGAGCAGTGCTTC.

The chain couples TRBV5-1 to TRBJ2-1; 10 bases match TRBD1. V lost 2 bases and J lost 8; bases outside the gene matches: 7. This CDR3 region has 15 residues. Germline lookup yields CDR1 SGHRS and CDR2 YFSETQ. CDR3 coding DNA: TGCGCCAGCAGCTTCGAGACAGGGGGCTTATATGAGCAGTTCTTC. Translation: CASSFETGGLYEQFF.

This chain uses TRBV6-5 with TRBJ2-1; no firm D call. V was clipped by 6 bases and J by 3 bases, with 9 bases between them. The germline CDR1 and CDR2 sequences are MNHEY and SVGAGI. This CDR3 region has 13 residues. The CDR3: CASSYGRYNEQFF. As DNA, the CDR3 is TGTGCCAGCAGCTATGGCCGCTACAATGAGCAGTTCTTC.

The V gene is TRBV10-3, the J gene TRBJ2-1; 10 bases align to TRBD2. Germline lookup yields CDR1 ENHRY and CDR2 SYGVKD. The length of the CDR3 is 15 residues. The ends lost 8 bases at V and 6 bases at J; junction bases unmatched: 10. In DNA, the CDR3 is TGTGCCATCCGGGACTCAGCGGGGGGGGGCAATGAGCAGTTCTTC. This sequence encodes CAIRDSAGGGNEQFF.

The chain has TRBV7-5 and TRBJ2-7; the table's TRBD1 call for D was not verified on the DNA. TRBV7-5 is labeled a pseudogene. This CDR3 is 14 amino acids long. CDR3: CVRSRRARGYEQYF. CDR3 coding DNA: TGTGTCAGATCCCGCCGGGCCAGGGGCTACGAGCAGTACTTC.

The V and J genes are TRBV6-1 and TRBJ2-3; TRBD2 aligns across 10 bases. Germline CDR1 MNHNS, CDR2 SASEGT. This CDR3 spans 16 amino acids. With 4 bases clipped from V and 6 bases from J, the junction kept 10 bases outside the gene matches. The CDR3 here is CASSATTSGRVDTQYF. The DNA for the CDR3 is TGTGCCAGCAGTGCAACGACTAGCGGGCGGGTGGATACGCAGTATTTT.

This chain uses TRBV7-9 with TRBJ2-1; 10 bases are a match to TRBD2. The CDR3 runs to 15 residues. Germline CDR1 is SEHNR and CDR2 is FQNEAQ (reference sequence). Unmatched junction bases numbered 7, after V lost 7 bases and J lost 4 bases. This CDR3 reads CASIRAGGLYNEQFF. In nucleotides, the CDR3 is TGTGCCAGCATCCGAGCGGGAGGGCTATACAATGAGCAGTTCTTC. The full variable domain, its missing parts supplied by reference TRBV7-9 and TRBJ2-1, is DTGVSQNPRHKITKRGQNVTFRCDPISEHNRLYWYRQTLGQGPEFLTYFQNEAQLEKSRLLSDRFSAERPKGSFSTLEIQRTEQGDSAMYLCASIRAGGLYNEQFFGPGTRLTVL.